These T cell receptor beta chains were read from a single sample in a study of T cells expressing NK-cell markers. TCRdb re-called the 5' RACE reads; one entry per CDR3 protein, DNA not given. The sample totals more than 400,000 distinct CDR3 sequences. Sample: blood T cells: a sorted CD56 or NKG2C T cell subset, CD4+ or CD8+ T cells, or bulk PBMC T cells (not recorded which). The source of these receptors is a woman aged 18-70 years in good health. The CDR3 runs from the conserved cysteine through the conserved F or W.

>17|TRBV14|TRBJ2-3
CASSHRIWTATGDTQYF
>16|TRBV20-1|TRBJ2-2
CSARTGTSGNTGELFF
>16|TRBV25-1|TRBJ2-3
CASSESAPGQADTQYF
>14|TRBV2|TRBJ2-5
CASSENRLQETQYF
>19|TRBV12-3/TRBV12-4|TRBJ1-6
CASSSSGARRSSYNSPLHF
>14|TRBV9|TRBJ1-3
CASSDNRVGNTIYF
>14|TRBV18|TRBJ1-1
CASSLQGMVTEAFF
>18|TRBV20-1|TRBJ2-3
CSASLVPSEVGGTDTQYF
>11|TRBV29-1|TRBJ2-2
CSVGTTGELFF
>12|TRBV18|TRBJ2-1
CASSPDRDEQFF
>13|TRBV12-3/TRBV12-4|TRBJ1-2
CASSSRTGRGYTF
>13|TRBV20-1|TRBJ2-5
CSAPTGTGETQYF
>15|TRBV7-2|TRBJ2-7
CASSLSSGPAYEQYF
>17|TRBV10-3|TRBJ2-1
CAIRPSAASGWRNEQFF
>18|TRBV4-3|TRBJ2-1
CACSQSTPRAGASAEQFF
>13|TRBV4-3|TRBJ1-4
CASSQDTFEKLFF
>13|TRBV10-3|TRBJ1-1
CAISGAANTEAFF
>15|TRBV7-9|TRBJ1-1
CASSLDRDPRDEAFF
>17|TRBV12-3/TRBV12-4|TRBJ1-2
CASSLGQGRGADDGYTF
>15|TRBV30|TRBJ1-2
CAWSPGQGADYGYTF
>18|TRBV10-3|TRBJ2-3
CALSRGSLTASSTDTQYF
>14|TRBV6-1|TRBJ2-7
CASSPLWPAYEQYF
>14|TRBV6-2/TRBV6-3|TRBJ1-1
CASGGYRTNTEAFF
>16|TRBV27|TRBJ2-7
CASSGGLAASSYEQYF
>15|TRBV18|TRBJ2-7
CASSPGAGESYEQYF
>16|TRBV24-1|TRBJ2-1
CATSDLAGVRGNEQFF
>16|TRBV5-1|TRBJ1-3
CASSLVADGAGNTIYF
>14|TRBV9|TRBJ2-7
CASSSSGSSYEQYF
>17|TRBV27|TRBJ2-5
CASSLGASGNGQETQYF
>14|TRBV9|TRBJ2-1
CASSLGGQFSEQFF
>15|TRBV6-1|TRBJ1-5
CASSPLEGSHQPQHF
>15|TRBV20-1|TRBJ2-7
CSARDRRSGTYEQYF
>14|TRBV10-2|TRBJ1-5
CASSEGRGSQPQHF
>14|TRBV5-1|TRBJ1-2
CASRAGGTDYGYTF
>15|TRBV10-3|TRBJ1-1
CAISESGGGNTEAFF
>18|TRBV25-1|TRBJ2-2
CATFTKASGSSGTGELFF
>14|TRBV14|TRBJ1-4
CASSSLLMDEKLFF
>16|TRBV19|TRBJ1-1
CASSIAVGGGRTEAFF
>16|TRBV7-2|TRBJ2-1
CASSKLAGGAYNEQFF
>17|TRBV15|TRBJ2-3
CATSRDPTGELTDTQYF
>18|TRBV5-1|TRBJ2-1
CASTRTSGSTMDGNEQFF
>16|TRBV24-1|TRBJ1-5
CATSDRGATRNQPQHF
>12|TRBV7-9|TRBJ1-1
CASSFGHTEAFF
>13|TRBV4-3|TRBJ1-2
CASSQVWDYGYTF
>12|TRBV7-3|TRBJ1-1
CASGRSNTEAFF
>14|TRBV10-1|TRBJ2-6
CASSEHSGANVLTF
>15|TRBV5-4|TRBJ2-3
CASPGLASSTDTQYF
>13|TRBV12-3/TRBV12-4|TRBJ1-2
CASRPGETGGYTF
>16|TRBV11-2|TRBJ2-4
CASSLDLGWAKNIQYF
>18|TRBV5-6|TRBJ2-5
CASTLGNTGLAGEETQYF
>16|TRBV6-2/TRBV6-3|TRBJ2-1
CASSFQLAGGYNEQFF
>12|TRBV29-1|TRBJ2-7
CSVRYGSGEQYF
>14|TRBV5-1|TRBJ2-1
CASSLDHAGEEQFF
>14|TRBV11-2|TRBJ2-5
CASSTRRIQETQYF